This T cell receptor (beta chain) was documented in a study of T cells after yellow fever vaccination. Researchers made TCR cDNA using 5'RACE template switching, and this step added a universal primer site and UMIs. TCRdb analysed the 5' RACE reads with MiXCR anew, one entry per CDR3 protein. The repertoire holds roughly 500,000 distinct CDR3 sequences, approximately 21% seen once, with 14% in the top ten. Germline V CDR1 and CDR2: SGHRS, YFSETQ. The V end was cut by 3 bases, the J end by 6 bases, with 18 bases between. The CDR3 runs to 16 residues. This clonotype occurred a few times. The antigen is not known. Findings of the study overall: Re-detected after boosting: most primary clones, 96% of CD4 and about 85% of CD8. Overlap between CD4 and CD8 compartments was detected for a small share of clonotypes. Abundant bulk-derived clonotypes could contaminate FACS-sorted repertoires.

Sample: PBMCs, taken 15 days after the yellow fever booster vaccination. The receptor was derived from a man younger than 40 who received the YFV17D yellow fever vaccine. This sequence joins TRBV5-1 and TRBJ2-2; D is possibly TRBD2 (6 bases). CDR3: CASSSPKTGGSGELFF. The CDR3 DNA follows: TGCGCCAGCAGCTCCCCAAAAACAGGAGGGTCCGGGGAGCTGTTTTTT.